This TCR beta chain appears in the sequencing data of a study of T cell changes during pregnancy in multiple sclerosis. Libraries were prepared by immunoSEQ multiplex PCR; TCRdb keeps only in-frame clonotypes and omits some of them. The profile shows around 19,000 clones, about nine tenths of them singletons. The table lists this clone with a count of one. The CDR3 is made up of 11 amino acids. The germline V and J ends were trimmed by 6 bases and 3 bases, with 6 bases remaining between them. Germline V CDR1 and CDR2: LNHDA, SQIVND (reference sequence). This sequence originates from a female donor in good health, enrolled as a control in a pregnancy study. The source was CD8+ T cells from peripheral blood mononuclear cells, collected in the third trimester of pregnancy. This chain connects TRBV19 to TRBJ2-7, with D possibly matching TRBD1 (5 bases). DNA of the CDR3: TGTGCCAGTAGAGGGGACTACGAGCAGTACTTC. Its translation is CASRGDYEQYF.